The source of this TCR beta chain is a study of regulatory T cells in long-lasting Graves disease. This sample's time point: newly diagnosed GD, antithyroid drugs for less than 3 months. Generation of the TCR library employed RNA extracted from PBMCs. The collection involved drawing nine milliliters of peripheral blood into EDTA tubes. Arm-PCR with iRepertoire HTBI primers amplified the CDR3 regions for these TCR beta libraries. TCRdb independently ran MiXCR on the multiplex PCR reads; one entry per CDR3 protein. In the table there are a few hundred thousand distinct CDR3 sequences, roughly 13% of which are singletons. The CDR3 has 14 residues. The germline gives CDR1 SGHRS, CDR2 YFSETQ. Trimming left V 2 bases short and J 6 bases short, with 12 bases between. These same data were also listed under a study on T cells in Graves' hyperthyroidism and ophthalmopathy. From that paper: Any patient presenting with uncontrolled infection, other autoimmune disease, pregnancy or lactation was left out. HTBI primers were employed in a first-round RT-PCR of the TCR CDR3.

The sequencing used peripheral blood mononuclear cells (PBMCs), collected at new diagnosis, from a patient treated with antithyroid drugs. This sequence joins TRBV5-1 and TRBJ2-1; D remains ambiguous. This receptor was taken from a man between 25 and 39 years old with Graves disease. CDR3 sequence: CASSFDVLSNEQFF. The DNA of the CDR3 is TGCGCCAGCAGCTTCGACGTTCTCTCCAATGAGCAGTTCTTC.